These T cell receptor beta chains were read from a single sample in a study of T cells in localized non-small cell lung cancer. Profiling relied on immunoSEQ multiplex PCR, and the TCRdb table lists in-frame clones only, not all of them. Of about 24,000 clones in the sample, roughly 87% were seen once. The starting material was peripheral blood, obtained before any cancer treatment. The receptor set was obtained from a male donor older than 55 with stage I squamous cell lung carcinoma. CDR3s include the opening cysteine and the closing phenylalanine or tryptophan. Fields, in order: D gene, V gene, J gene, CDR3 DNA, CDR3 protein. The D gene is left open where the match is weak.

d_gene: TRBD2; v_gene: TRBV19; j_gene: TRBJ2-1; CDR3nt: TGTGCCAGTAGTCTGCTATCCCGGACTAGCGGAGTCAACAGCTACAATGAGCAGTTCTTC; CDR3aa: CASSLLSRTSGVNSYNEQFF
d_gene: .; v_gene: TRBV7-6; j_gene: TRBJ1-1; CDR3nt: TGTGCCAGCAGCTTACGGCACGGGGGGACTGAAGCTTTCTTT; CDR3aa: CASSLRHGGTEAFF
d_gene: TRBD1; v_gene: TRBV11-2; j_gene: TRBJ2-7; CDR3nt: TGTGCCAGCAGCCCCGGGACAGGGTCCTACGAGCAGTACTTC; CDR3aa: CASSPGTGSYEQYF
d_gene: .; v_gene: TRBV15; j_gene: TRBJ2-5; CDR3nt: TGTGCCACCAGCAGAGATAGGAACCCCGGGGAGACCCAGTACTTC; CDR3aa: CATSRDRNPGETQYF
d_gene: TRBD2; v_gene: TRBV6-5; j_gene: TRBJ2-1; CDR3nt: TGTGCCAGCAGTCCGACTAGCGGGAGGGGCGAGCAGTTCTTC; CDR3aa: CASSPTSGRGEQFF
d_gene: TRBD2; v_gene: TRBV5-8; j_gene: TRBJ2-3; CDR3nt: TGTGCCAGCAGCTTTTTAAGTAGCGGGGGTCACCGACCCACAGATACGCAGTATTTT; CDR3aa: CASSFLSSGGHRPTDTQYF
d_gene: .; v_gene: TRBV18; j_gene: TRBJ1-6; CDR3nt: TGTGCCAGCTCGGACAGTCTAACCTATAATTCACCCCTCCACTTT; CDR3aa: CASSDSLTYNSPLHF
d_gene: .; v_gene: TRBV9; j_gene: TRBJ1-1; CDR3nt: TGTGCCAGCAGTTCGGGACGGTATGAAGCTTTCTTT; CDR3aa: CASSSGRYEAFF
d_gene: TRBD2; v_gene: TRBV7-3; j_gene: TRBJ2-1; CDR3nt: TGTGCCAGCAGCTTGCTAGCGGGGGGCTACAATGAGCAGTTCTTC; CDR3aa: CASSLLAGGYNEQFF
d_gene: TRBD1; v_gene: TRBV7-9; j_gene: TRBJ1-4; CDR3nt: TGTGCCAGCAGCCAGGGGGGCGAAAAACTGTTTTTT; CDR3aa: CASSQGGEKLFF
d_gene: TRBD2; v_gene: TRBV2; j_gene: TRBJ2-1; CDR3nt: TGTGCCAGCAGTCATCCAATGGGCGGGAGCTCCTACAATGAGCAGTTCTTC; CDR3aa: CASSHPMGGSSYNEQFF
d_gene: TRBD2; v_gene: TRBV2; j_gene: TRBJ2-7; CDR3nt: TGTGCCAGCAGTGATTTAGGGGCGGGGAGGGACGAGCAGTACTTC; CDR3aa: CASSDLGAGRDEQYF
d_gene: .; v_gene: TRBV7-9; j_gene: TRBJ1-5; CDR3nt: TGTGCCAGCAGCTTAGGGCATAGCAATCAGCCCCAGCATTTT; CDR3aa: CASSLGHSNQPQHF
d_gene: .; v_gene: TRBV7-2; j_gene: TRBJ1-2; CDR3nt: TGTGCCAGCAGCTTACACGGGAACTATGGCTACACCTTC; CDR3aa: CASSLHGNYGYTF
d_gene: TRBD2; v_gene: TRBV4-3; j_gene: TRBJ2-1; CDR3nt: TGCGCCAGCAGCCAAGATTGGGGGACTAGAAGCAATGAGCAGTTCTTC; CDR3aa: CASSQDWGTRSNEQFF